This section outlines one T cell receptor beta chain sequence together with its context. This entry belongs to a study of blood T cell repertoires in COVID-19. Data came from immunoSEQ multiplex PCR; TCRdb stores just in-frame clones and leaves some out. In the table there are approximately 90,000 clones, around 90% of which are singletons. With 3 bases clipped from V and 4 bases from J, the junction kept 4 bases outside the gene matches. Germline V CDR1 and CDR2: DFQATT, SNEGSKA (reference sequence). The CDR3 is 13 residues long. The sequence was obtained from a woman aged 70 to 79 with acute or convalescent COVID-19. The chain employs TRBV20-1 and TRBJ1-1; 8 bases match TRBD1. The sequenced sample consisted of peripheral blood. The CDR3 loop reads CSASHTGGTEAFF. The CDR3 DNA follows: TGCAGTGCTAGTCACACAGGGGGCACTGAAGCTTTCTTT.